The clone carrying this T cell receptor beta chain was counted ten times or more. Its antigen is unidentified. TCR beta CDR3 regions were amplified from RNA. TCR CDR3 regions were first amplified by RT-PCR with HTBI primers. TCRdb reanalysed the multiplex PCR reads using MiXCR and keeps one entry per CDR3 protein. The sample lists 300,000 to 350,000 distinct CDR3 sequences; 16% were seen once. Germline CDR1 reads SGHTA; CDR2 reads FQGTGA. The V gene end was trimmed by 4 bases and the J gene end by 2 bases; junction bases not matched to a gene: 3. The CDR3 consists of 14 residues. Hyperthyroidism patients were newly diagnosed, had disease duration under 2 months, and were aged 18 to 65 years. Uncontrolled infection, other autoimmune disease, pregnancy or lactation led to exclusion. These data belong to a study of T cells in Graves' hyperthyroidism and ophthalmopathy. About the research overall: Peripheral blood was obtained at initial diagnosis, preceding any treatment.

Notes on the study in general: Most clonotypes that expanded in the thyroid above 0.001 also showed up in blood.

The receptor comes from a man younger than 40 with Graves' hyperthyroidism. The chain has TRBV7-3 and TRBJ2-3; 7 nucleotides match TRBD2. Material for sequencing was blood. The CDR3 nucleotides read TGTGCCAGCAGCTGGAGCGGGAACACAGATACGCAGTATTTT. Translating gives CASSWSGNTDTQYF.